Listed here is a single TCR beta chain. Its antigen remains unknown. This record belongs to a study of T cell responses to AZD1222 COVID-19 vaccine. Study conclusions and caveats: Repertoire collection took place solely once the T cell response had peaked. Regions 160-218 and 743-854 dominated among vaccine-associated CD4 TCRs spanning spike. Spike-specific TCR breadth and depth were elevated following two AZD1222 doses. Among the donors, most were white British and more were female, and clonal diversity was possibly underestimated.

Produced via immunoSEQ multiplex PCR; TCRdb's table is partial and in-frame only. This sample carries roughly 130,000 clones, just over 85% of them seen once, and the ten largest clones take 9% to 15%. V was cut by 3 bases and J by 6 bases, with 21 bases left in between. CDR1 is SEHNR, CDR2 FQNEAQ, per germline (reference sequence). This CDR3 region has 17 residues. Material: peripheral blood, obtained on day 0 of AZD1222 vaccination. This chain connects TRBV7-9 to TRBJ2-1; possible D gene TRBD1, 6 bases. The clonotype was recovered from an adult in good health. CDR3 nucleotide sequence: TGTGCCAGCAGCTTGGGAAACTTTGGGGGCGCATTCAATGAGCAGTTCTTC. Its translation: CASSLGNFGGAFNEQFF.